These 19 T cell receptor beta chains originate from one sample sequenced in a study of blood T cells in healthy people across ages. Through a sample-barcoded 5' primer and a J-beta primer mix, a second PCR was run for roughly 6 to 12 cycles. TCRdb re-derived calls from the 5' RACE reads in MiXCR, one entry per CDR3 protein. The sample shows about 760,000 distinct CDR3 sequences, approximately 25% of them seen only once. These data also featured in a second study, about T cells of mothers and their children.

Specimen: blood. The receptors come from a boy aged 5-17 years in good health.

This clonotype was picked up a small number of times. The CDR3 region is CASSGVAGFGQYF. The DNA for the CDR3 is TGCGCCAGCAGCGGGGTAGCGGGGTTTGGGCAGTATTTT. The chain uses TRBV5-1 and TRBJ2-3; 8 nucleotides match TRBD2. The CDR3 has 13 amino acids. V lost 4 bases to trimming and J lost 11 bases; unmatched junction nucleotides: 9. Germline-derived CDR1 and CDR2 are SGHRS and YFSETQ.

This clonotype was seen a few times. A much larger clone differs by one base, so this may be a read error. The CDR3, as DNA: TGTGCCAGCAGCGTAAGCGGGGGGGGCTACAATGAGCAGTTCTTC. Translated: CASSVSGGGYNEQFF. This chain connects TRBV7-6 to TRBJ2-1; 10 bases map to TRBD2. Germline V CDR1 and CDR2: SGHVS, FNYEAQ. The CDR3 runs to 15 residues. Trimming at V came to 5 bases and at J to 3 bases, leaving 4 bases not matched to a gene.

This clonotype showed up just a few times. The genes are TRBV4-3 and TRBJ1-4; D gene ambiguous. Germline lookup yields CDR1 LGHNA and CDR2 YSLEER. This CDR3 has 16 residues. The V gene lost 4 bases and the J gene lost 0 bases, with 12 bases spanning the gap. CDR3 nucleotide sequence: TGCGCCAGCAGCCCCCCCCCTGGACCAACTAATGAAAAACTGTTTTTT. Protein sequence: CASSPPPGPTNEKLFF.

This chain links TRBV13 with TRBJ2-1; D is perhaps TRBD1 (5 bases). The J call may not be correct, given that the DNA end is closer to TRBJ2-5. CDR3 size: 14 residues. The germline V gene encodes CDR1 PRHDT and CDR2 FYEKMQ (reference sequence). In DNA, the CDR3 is TGTGCCAGCAGGTTGGGGCTGGAGAAAGAGACCCAGTACTTC. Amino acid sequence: CASRLGLEKETQYF.

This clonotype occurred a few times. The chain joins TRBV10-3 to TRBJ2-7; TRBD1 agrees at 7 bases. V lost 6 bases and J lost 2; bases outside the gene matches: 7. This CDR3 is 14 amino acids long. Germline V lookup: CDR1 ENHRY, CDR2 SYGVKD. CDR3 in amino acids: CAIRKSGTAYEQYF. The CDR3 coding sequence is TGTGCCATCAGAAAATCCGGGACAGCCTACGAGCAGTACTTC.

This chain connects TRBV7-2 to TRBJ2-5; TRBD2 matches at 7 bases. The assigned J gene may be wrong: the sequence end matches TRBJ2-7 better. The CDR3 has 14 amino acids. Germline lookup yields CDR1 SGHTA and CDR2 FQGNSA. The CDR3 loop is CASSFSGSFYEQYF. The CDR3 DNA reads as TGTGCCAGCAGCTTTAGCGGGTCTTTCTACGAGCAGTACTTC.

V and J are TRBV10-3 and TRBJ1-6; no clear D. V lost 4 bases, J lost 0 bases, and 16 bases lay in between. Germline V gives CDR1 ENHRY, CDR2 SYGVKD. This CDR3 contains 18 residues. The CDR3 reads CAISATDPGSSYNSPLHF. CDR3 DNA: TGTGCCATCAGTGCCACAGATCCGGGGAGCTCCTATAATTCACCCCTCCACTTT.

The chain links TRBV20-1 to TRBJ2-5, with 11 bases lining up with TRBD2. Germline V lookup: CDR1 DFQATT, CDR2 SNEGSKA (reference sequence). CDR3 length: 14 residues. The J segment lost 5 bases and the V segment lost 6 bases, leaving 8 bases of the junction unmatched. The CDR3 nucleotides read TGCAGTGCGGCCACTAGCGGGAGATGGGAGACCCAGTACTTC. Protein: CSAATSGRWETQYF.

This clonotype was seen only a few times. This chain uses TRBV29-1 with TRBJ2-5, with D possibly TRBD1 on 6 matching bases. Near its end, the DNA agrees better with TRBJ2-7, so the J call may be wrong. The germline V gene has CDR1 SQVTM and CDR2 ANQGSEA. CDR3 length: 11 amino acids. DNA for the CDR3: TGCAGCGTTTCCACAGGGTACGAGCAGTACTTC. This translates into CSVSTGYEQYF.

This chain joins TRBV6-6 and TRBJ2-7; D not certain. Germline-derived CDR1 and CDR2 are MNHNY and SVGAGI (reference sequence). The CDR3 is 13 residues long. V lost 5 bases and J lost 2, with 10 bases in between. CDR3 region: CASSKGSPYEQYF. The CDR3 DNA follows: TGTGCCAGCAGTAAGGGATCCCCCTACGAGCAGTACTTC.

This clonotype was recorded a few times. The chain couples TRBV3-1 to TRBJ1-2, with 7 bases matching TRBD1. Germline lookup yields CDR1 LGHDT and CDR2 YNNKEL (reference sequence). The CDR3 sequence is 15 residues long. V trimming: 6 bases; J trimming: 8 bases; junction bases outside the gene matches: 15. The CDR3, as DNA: TGTGCCAGCAGTGTCATGACAGGGTCCCTCGACGGCTACACCTTC. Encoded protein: CASSVMTGSLDGYTF.

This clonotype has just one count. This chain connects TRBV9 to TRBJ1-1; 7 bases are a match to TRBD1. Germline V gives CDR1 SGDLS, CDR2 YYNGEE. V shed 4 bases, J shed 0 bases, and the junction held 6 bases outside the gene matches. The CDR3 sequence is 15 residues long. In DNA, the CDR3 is TGTGCCAGCAGCAGACCGACAGGGATGAACACTGAAGCTTTCTTT. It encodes CASSRPTGMNTEAFF.

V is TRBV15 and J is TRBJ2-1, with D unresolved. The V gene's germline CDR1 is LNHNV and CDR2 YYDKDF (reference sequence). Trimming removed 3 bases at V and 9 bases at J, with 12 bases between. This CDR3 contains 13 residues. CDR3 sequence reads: CATSSGSRSEQFF. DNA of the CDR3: TGTGCCACCAGCAGCGGATCGCGGAGTGAGCAGTTCTTC.

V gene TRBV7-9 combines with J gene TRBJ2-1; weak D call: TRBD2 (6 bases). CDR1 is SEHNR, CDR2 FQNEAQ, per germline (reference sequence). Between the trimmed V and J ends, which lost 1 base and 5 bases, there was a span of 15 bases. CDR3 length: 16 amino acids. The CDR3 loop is CASSLEVVSGDNEQFF. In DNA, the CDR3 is TGTGCCAGCAGCTTAGAGGTGGTTTCGGGGGACAATGAGCAGTTCTTC.

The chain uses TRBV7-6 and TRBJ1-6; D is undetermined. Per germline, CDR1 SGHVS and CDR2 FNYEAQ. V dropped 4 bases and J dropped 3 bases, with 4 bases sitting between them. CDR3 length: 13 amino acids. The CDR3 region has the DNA TGTGCCAGCAGCTCCTACTATAATTCACCCCTCCACTTT. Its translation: CASSSYYNSPLHF.

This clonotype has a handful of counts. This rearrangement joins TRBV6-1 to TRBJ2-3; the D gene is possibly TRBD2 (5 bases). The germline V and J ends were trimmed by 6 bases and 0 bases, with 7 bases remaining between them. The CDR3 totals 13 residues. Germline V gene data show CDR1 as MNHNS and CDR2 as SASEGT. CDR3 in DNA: TGTGCCAGCAGGAGGACTAGCACAGATACGCAGTATTTT. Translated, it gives CASRRTSTDTQYF.

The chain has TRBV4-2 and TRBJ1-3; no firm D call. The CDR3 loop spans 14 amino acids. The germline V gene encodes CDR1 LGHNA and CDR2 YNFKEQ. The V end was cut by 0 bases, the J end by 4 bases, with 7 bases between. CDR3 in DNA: TGTGCCAGCAGCCAAGACAGAACAGGAAACACCATATATTTT. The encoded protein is CASSQDRTGNTIYF.

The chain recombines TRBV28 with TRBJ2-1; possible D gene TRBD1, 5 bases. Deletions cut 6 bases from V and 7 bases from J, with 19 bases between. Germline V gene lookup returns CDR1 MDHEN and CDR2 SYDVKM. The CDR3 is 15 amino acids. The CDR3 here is CASSVILTVSNEQFF. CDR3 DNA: TGTGCCAGCAGCGTAATCCTGACAGTTTCTAATGAGCAGTTCTTC.

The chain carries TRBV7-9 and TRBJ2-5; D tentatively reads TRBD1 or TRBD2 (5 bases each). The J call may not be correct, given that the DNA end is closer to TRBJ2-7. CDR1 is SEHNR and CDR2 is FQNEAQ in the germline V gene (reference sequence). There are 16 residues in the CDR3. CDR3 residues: CASSFGPGGLAYEQYF. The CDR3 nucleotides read TGTGCCAGCAGCTTTGGGCCTGGGGGTCTAGCCTACGAGCAGTACTTC.